This T cell receptor (beta chain) was recovered during a study of a mutant IDH1 vaccine in newly diagnosed glioma. Study as a whole: Patients got radiotherapy, temozolomide, or both beforehand, and most got both.

The germline CDR1 and CDR2 sequences are SGHRS and YFSETQ. The CDR3 has 16 amino acids. V gave up 3 bases and J gave up 4 bases; unmatched junction bases: 7. Concerning this clone: The antigen is not known.

Findings and limits, study-wide: A vaccine-induced immune response developed in about 94% of the patients. Shifts in the top peripheral T cell clonotypes seemed unrelated to pseudoprogression.

Time point of the sample: baseline, week 1 (first vaccination visit). The treatment: pre-vaccination baseline after standard-of-care therapy. New IDH1-mutant, ATRX-lost WHO grade 3 or 4 astrocytomas occurred in donors. Clones were sequenced by immunoSEQ multiplex PCR, and TCRdb holds only the in-frame ones, with some missing. This table has fewer than 40,000 clones, roughly four fifths appearing once. This specimen was PBMCs, taken from a glioma patient treated with radiotherapy, temozolomide or both. The clonotype originates from a young man with glioma. The chain couples TRBV5-1 to TRBJ1-1, with 12 bases fitting TRBD1. Here the CDR3 DNA reads TGCGCCAGCAGCTCACCGGGACAGGGGGCGGGCACTGAAGCTTTCTTT. As protein: CASSSPGQGAGTEAFF.